Sequencing of this TCR beta chain was carried out in a study of T cells expressing NK-cell markers. Looking at the study overall: The study drew TCR beta repertoires from sorted CD3+CD56+NKG2C+, CD3+CD56+NKG2C- and CD3+CD56-NKG2C+ T cells. Eight donors were sequenced, of whom seven were HCMV-seropositive, while the remaining one was HCMV-seronegative.

One entry per CDR3 protein, without DNA, is what TCRdb gives after re-calling the 5' RACE reads. In all, the sample yields under 200,000 distinct CDR3 sequences. There are 15 residues in the CDR3. Germline CDR1 SGHTA, CDR2 FQGNSA. The V gene is TRBV7-2, the J gene TRBJ1-2; there is no DNA to check the TCRdb D call of TRBD1. Source material: blood T cells: a sorted CD56 or NKG2C T cell subset, CD4+ or CD8+ T cells, or bulk PBMC T cells (not recorded which). The origin of this receptor is a woman aged 18 to 75 in good health. The CDR3 loop reads CASSATTGGIYGYTF.